A single T cell receptor beta chain is shown here with its context. This record comes from a study of blood T cell repertoires in COVID-19. This CDR3 comprises 16 residues. Sequencing used immunoSEQ multiplex PCR; TCRdb keeps in-frame clones, though not all of them. The sample yields some 56,000 clones, about 83% seen once. One Seattle source followed patients from active infection through their disease course. The sequence derives from an older woman with COVID-19, enrolled during active disease. The material sequenced was peripheral blood. V is TRBV21-1 and J is TRBJ2-7; TRBD1, the table's D call, lacks a check against the DNA. TRBV21-1 is a recognized pseudogene. The CDR3 region has the DNA TGTGCCAGCAGCAAAGAAAGGGCAGGGTTAACCTACGAGCAGTACTTC. Protein sequence: CASSKERAGLTYEQYF.